This T cell receptor beta chain derives from a study of CD8 T cells in ankylosing spondylitis. Study outcomes and limitations: Blood from ankylosing spondylitis patients appeared to carry a characteristic roughly 8-variant TCR beta motif. From matched ankylosing spondylitis synovial fluid, disease-linked clones were reportedly recovered at significantly enriched levels. In peripheral blood, disease-linked CD8+ clones occurred at relatively low frequencies.

Scientists made TCR beta libraries using quantitative 5'-RACE with molecular barcodes. MiXCR was run by TCRdb on the 5' RACE reads, yielding one entry per CDR3 protein. The sample lists about 180,000 distinct CDR3 sequences, roughly 10% occurring once. This clonotype was counted only a few times. The antigen is not known. The clonotype originates from a female donor with ankylosing spondylitis or in good health (not recorded which). Sequenced sample: blood, either unsorted or a sorted T cell fraction (not recorded which).

CDR3 sequence (DNA): TGTGCCAGCAGTTTAGGACGGGGGGGGACTGAAGCTTTCTTT. Residues: CASSLGRGGTEAFF. The chain employs TRBV12-3 or TRBV12-4 and TRBJ1-1, with a weak D call TRBD1 (5 bases). The CDR3 is made up of 14 amino acids. With 1 base removed from V and 5 bases from J, the gap between germline ends came to 11 bases.